This record looks at one T cell receptor beta chain sequence and its context. Sample donors were healthy Caucasian individuals that came from Russia, aged roughly 6 to 95. Germline values: CDR1 LGHNT, CDR2 FRNRAP. V lost 5 bases and J lost 5; bases outside the gene matches: 10. This CDR3 is built from 16 residues. This specimen comes from a study of blood T cells in healthy people across ages. For the second PCR, which ran for roughly 7 to 11 cycles, a sample-barcoded 5' primer and a J-beta primer mix were used. One entry per CDR3 protein, called by TCRdb with MiXCR from the 5' RACE reads. In the table there are some 700,000 distinct CDR3 sequences, about 20% of which are singletons.

Sequences were obtained from blood. This chain joins TRBV12-5 and TRBJ2-1, with TRBD1 identical over 9 bases. This TCR was recovered from a man in his 70s in good health. CDR3: CASGGDRAGMHNEQFF. Here the CDR3 DNA reads TGTGCTAGTGGTGGGGACAGGGCCGGCATGCACAATGAGCAGTTCTTC. The complete variable domain, with remaining parts taken from reference TRBV12-5 and TRBJ2-1, reads DARVTQTPRHKVTEMGQEVTMRCQPILGHNTVFWYRQTMMQGLELLAYFRNRAPLDDSGMPKDRFSAEMPDATLATLKIQPSEPRDSAVYFCASGGDRAGMHNEQFFGPGTRLTVL.